The clone carrying this TCR beta chain showed up many times. The CDR3 spans 13 residues. V was shortened by 6 bases and J by 1 base, with 9 bases between the two germline ends. Germline V gives CDR1 MNHNS, CDR2 SASEGT. The sample is drawn from a study of early T cells in non-severe SARS-CoV-2 infection. MiXCR, run by TCRdb on the 5' RACE reads, gives a single entry per CDR3 protein. The sample records roughly 40,000 distinct CDR3 sequences, approximately 6.1% being singletons. The source of this sequence is an adult who was a healthcare worker with PCR-confirmed SARS-CoV-2 infection or an uninfected control (not recorded which). The V and J genes are TRBV6-1 and TRBJ2-5, with D possibly being TRBD1 (5 bases). Source material: whole blood. The CDR3 DNA reads TGTGCCAGCAGGATGACAGTCCAAGAGACCCAGTACTTC. This translates into CASRMTVQETQYF.